A selection of T cell receptor beta chains follows, all from one sample in a study of T cells in Graves' hyperthyroidism and ophthalmopathy. TCRdb passed the multiplex PCR reads through MiXCR, listing each CDR3 protein once. The repertoire consists of 550,000 to 650,000 distinct CDR3 sequences, with about 15% occurring once and the leading ten covering approximately 5.7%. Sequenced material: blood. Receptor source: a woman aged 25 to 39 with Graves' hyperthyroidism that later progressed to Graves' ophthalmopathy. The CDR3 runs from the conserved cysteine through the conserved F or W. D genes are given only for firm matches. The size entry is marked missing in some rows and otherwise reads once, few, many or a size class.

few,-,TRBJ2-1,TRBV19,CASMGGSYNEQFF,TGTGCCAGTATGGGGGGATCCTACAATGAGCAGTTCTTC
few,TRBD2,TRBJ2-1,TRBV20-1,CSARDQGLAGEEQFF,TGCAGTGCTAGAGATCAAGGACTAGCGGGAGAAGAGCAGTTCTTC
many,-,TRBJ1-6,TRBV27,CASSRRAENSPLHF,TGTGCCAGCAGCCGTCGGGCGGAAAATTCACCCCTCCACTTT
-,TRBD1,TRBJ1-5,TRBV7-9,CASSPGQGAGNQPQHF,TGTGCCAGCAGCCCCGGACAGGGGGCCGGCAATCAGCCCCAGCATTTT
-,-,TRBJ1-1,TRBV7-3,CASRTQRDTEAFF,TGTGCCAGCAGGACACAGCGGGACACTGAAGCTTTCTTT
few,-,TRBJ2-3,TRBV4-3,CASSQVIGESDTQYF,TGCGCCAGCAGCCAAGTTATCGGGGAGTCAGATACGCAGTATTTT
-,-,TRBJ2-1,TRBV27,CASRIDSSYNEQFF,TGTGCCAGCAGAATCGACAGCTCCTACAATGAGCAGTTCTTC
many,-,TRBJ1-2,TRBV6-1,CASRPEGGYTF,TGTGCCAGCAGGCCGGAGGGGGGCTACACCTTC
-,TRBD1,TRBJ1-5,TRBV2,CASSSQGSPQPQHF,TGTGCCAGCAGCTCACAGGGGTCGCCTCAGCCCCAGCATTTT
-,-,TRBJ2-7,TRBV29-1,CSVDWGVTYEQYF,TGCAGCGTTGATTGGGGGGTTACCTACGAGCAGTACTTC
many,TRBD2,TRBJ2-1,TRBV20-1,CSASDPGLAGGNNEQFF,TGCAGTGCTAGCGATCCAGGACTAGCGGGAGGGAACAATGAGCAGTTCTTC
-,TRBD1,TRBJ1-3,TRBV27,CASSLRQGARNTIYF,TGTGCCAGCAGTTTGAGACAGGGGGCTAGAAACACCATATATTTT
many,-,TRBJ2-7,TRBV2,CASSEGGARDYEQYF,TGTGCCAGCAGTGAAGGCGGGGCAAGAGACTACGAGCAGTACTTC
many,-,TRBJ2-2,TRBV5-1,CASSPTGPNTGELFF,TGCGCCAGCAGCCCGACAGGCCCTAACACCGGGGAGCTGTTTTTT
many,TRBD1,TRBJ1-1,TRBV20-1,CSAPGRGEAFF,TGCAGTGCCCCCGGCAGGGGGGAAGCTTTCTTT
many,TRBD1,TRBJ2-3,TRBV5-1,CASSRDRYTDTQYF,TGCGCCAGCAGCCGGGACAGGTACACAGATACGCAGTATTTT
many,-,TRBJ1-2,TRBV12-5,CASRNTVGYGYTF,TGTGCCTCAAGGAATACAGTTGGCTATGGCTACACCTTC
few,-,TRBJ2-3,TRBV12-3/TRBV12-4,CASSPNRATTDTQYF,TGTGCCAGCAGTCCAAACAGGGCCACGACAGATACGCAGTATTTT
many,-,TRBJ2-3,TRBV7-3,CASSQLPASTDTQYF,TGTGCCAGCAGCCAGCTCCCGGCGAGCACAGATACGCAGTATTTT
many,-,TRBJ2-1,TRBV12-3/TRBV12-4,CASNPKGSSNEQFF,TGTGCCAGCAACCCGAAGGGTAGCAGCAATGAGCAGTTCTTC
-,-,TRBJ2-1,TRBV6-5,CASSYSSGDEQFF,TGTGCCAGCAGTTACTCGTCGGGGGATGAGCAGTTCTTC
-,-,TRBJ2-1,TRBV12-3/TRBV12-4,CASSLNHYENEQFF,TGTGCCAGCAGTTTAAACCACTATGAAAATGAGCAGTTCTTC
many,-,TRBJ2-7,TRBV27,CASSPQGRGLREQYF,TGTGCCAGCAGCCCTCAGGGGCGGGGATTACGAGAGCAGTACTTC
-,TRBD2,TRBJ2-1,TRBV29-1,CSLRPTGGGYNEQFF,TGCAGCTTACGGCCGACGGGAGGAGGCTACAATGAGCAGTTCTTC
-,TRBD1,TRBJ2-5,TRBV6-4,CASSPGQGAQRYF,TGTGCCAGCAGCCCAGGACAGGGGGCGCAAAGGTACTTC
-,-,TRBJ1-5,TRBV3-1,CASSQAPDQPQHF,TGTGCCAGCAGCCAAGCCCCGGATCAGCCCCAGCATTTT
many,TRBD2,TRBJ2-1,TRBV27,CASSTRGTSGRISPNEQFF,TGTGCCAGCAGCACCAGGGGGACTAGCGGGAGGATATCCCCCAATGAGCAGTTCTTC
many,TRBD2,TRBJ2-3,TRBV5-1,CASSWSGRATDTQYF,TGCGCCAGCAGCTGGAGCGGGAGGGCCACAGATACGCAGTATTTT
-,-,TRBJ2-6,TRBV5-1,CASSMLGVWANVLTF,TGCGCCAGCAGCATGTTGGGGGTGTGGGCCAACGTCCTGACTTTC
few,TRBD1,TRBJ1-1,TRBV18,CASSRGQGRNTEAFF,TGTGCCAGCTCACGCGGACAGGGGAGGAACACTGAAGCTTTCTTT
-,-,TRBJ2-7,TRBV6-2/TRBV6-3,CASAREALSYEQYF,TGTGCCAGCGCCAGGGAGGCATTGTCCTACGAGCAGTACTTC
many,TRBD1,TRBJ2-5,TRBV14,CASSQRQGPRETQYF,TGTGCCAGCAGCCAACGACAGGGGCCCCGAGAGACCCAGTACTTC
once,-,TRBJ1-1,TRBV28,CASSFSGARTEAFF,TGTGCCAGCAGTTTCTCAGGGGCGCGTACTGAAGCTTTCTTT
many,TRBD1,TRBJ2-7,TRBV12-3/TRBV12-4,CASRSGGPGEQYF,TGTGCCAGCAGATCAGGGGGACCGGGCGAGCAGTACTTC
many,TRBD2,TRBJ2-7,TRBV20-1,CSARGASGHTYEQYF,TGCAGTGCTAGAGGGGCTAGCGGGCATACCTACGAGCAGTACTTC
-,-,TRBJ2-1,TRBV7-3,CASSLTWAGAHEQFF,TGTGCCAGCAGCTTAACGTGGGCAGGGGCCCATGAGCAGTTCTTC
few,TRBD1,TRBJ2-7,TRBV24-1,CASSHAGQGASREFCEQYF,TGTGCCAGCAGTCACGCGGGGCAGGGGGCCTCGCGCGAGTTTTGCGAGCAGTACTTC
many,-,TRBJ1-2,TRBV12-5,CASGFTDTPYTNYGYTF,TGTGCTAGTGGTTTTACGGACACGCCTTATACTAACTATGGCTACACCTTC
-,-,TRBJ2-7,TRBV6-1,CASRASRTASYEQYF,TGTGCCAGCAGGGCCTCCCGGACCGCCTCCTACGAGCAGTACTTC
-,-,TRBJ1-1,TRBV7-2,CASSLVSGGLNTEAFF,TGTGCCAGCAGCTTAGTCTCGGGGGGGCTGAACACTGAAGCTTTCTTT
-,-,TRBJ1-5,TRBV6-1,CASNTGNQPQHF,TGTGCCAGCAATACTGGCAATCAGCCCCAGCATTTT
many,-,TRBJ2-1,TRBV20-1,CSYRGSSYNEQFF,TGCAGCTATAGGGGAAGCTCCTACAATGAGCAGTTCTTC
-,-,TRBJ1-2,TRBV5-4,CANSLVGWQGGFGYTF,TGTGCCAACAGCTTGGTAGGTTGGCAGGGCGGCTTCGGCTACACCTTC
-,-,TRBJ2-2,TRBV11-2,CASPAAGRNTGELFF,TGTGCCAGCCCAGCTGCGGGGAGGAACACCGGGGAGCTGTTTTTT